This entry is about one TCR beta chain. Its antigen remains unknown. These data belong to a study of graft-versus-host responses after intestinal transplantation. The overall study: Every recipient had anti-thymocyte globulin induction and around three years of tacrolimus plus steroids.

Sequencing used immunoSEQ multiplex PCR; TCRdb keeps in-frame clones, though not all of them. This sample has roughly 99,000 clones, with roughly 89% found just once. The germline CDR1 and CDR2 sequences are SGHNT and YYREEE (reference sequence). This CDR3 is 15 amino acids long. The trim removed 4 bases at V and 0 bases at J, leaving 7 bases unmatched. The chain is built from TRBV5-4 and TRBJ2-7, with 7 nucleotides matching TRBD1. The specimen was unstimulated CD4+ T cells sorted from spleen or lymph node cells, collected before transplant. The sequence came from a human donor who was the organ donor for an intestinal transplant. The DNA for the CDR3 is TGTGCCAGCAGCATAGGACAGGAGAGCTCCTACGAGCAGTACTTC. Translation: CASSIGQESSYEQYF.